A single T cell receptor (beta chain) is shown here with its context. What it recognizes is unknown. A junction boundary mismatches the germline segment, possibly from a read error. The data derive from a study of T cells in Graves' hyperthyroidism and ophthalmopathy. PBMCs stemmed from around 10 ml fresh peripheral blood. CDR1 LGHNA and CDR2 YSLEER come from the germline V gene. CDR3 length equals 16 residues. Study findings and constraints: The model identified upcoming ophthalmopathy a median approximately six months ahead of onset.

TCR beta CDR3 region amplification was performed from RNA transcripts. HTBI primers were used for first-round RT-PCR of the TCR CDR3. TCRdb re-derived calls from the multiplex PCR reads in MiXCR, one entry per CDR3 protein. Counted here are about 560,000 distinct CDR3 sequences, 16% occurring once; the ten biggest clones make up 15% to 20%. The chain carries TRBV4-3 and TRBJ2-3, with a possible D match to TRBD2 (6 bases). This TCR derives from a woman aged 18 to 35 with Graves' hyperthyroidism. The specimen was blood. CDR3 sequence: CASSQEGGWGTGTQYF. The CDR3, as DNA: TGCGCCAGCAGCCAAGAAGGAGGGTGGGGCACAGGTACGCAGTATTTT.